The 29 T cell receptor beta chains in this list originate from one sample, sequenced in a study of Graves' ophthalmopathy and Graves' hyperthyroidism. RNA served as the template for amplifying TCR beta CDR3 regions. An opening RT-PCR round employed HTBI primers and preceded a second-round multiplex PCR. TCRdb reprocessed the multiplex PCR reads via MiXCR and lists one record per CDR3 protein. The table includes under 800,000 distinct CDR3 sequences, around a fifth detected once. The sequencing input was peripheral blood. The receptors originated from a woman aged 18 to 35 with stable Graves' hyperthyroidism. Some clones in this sample may be carry-over from other donors' samples.

This clonotype was counted once. The chain has TRBV6-5 and TRBJ1-5, with D possibly being TRBD1 (5 bases). The CDR3 loop spans 16 amino acids. Germline CDR1 and CDR2: MNHEY and SVGAGI. V shed 0 bases and J shed 2 bases, with 11 bases lying between them. Here the CDR3 reads CASSYSPGGRNQPQHF. Here the CDR3 DNA reads TGTGCCAGCAGTTACTCCCCCGGGGGTCGCAATCAGCCCCAGCATTTT.

The genes are TRBV15 and TRBJ1-1, with 7 positions matching TRBD1. Germline CDR1 reads LNHNV; CDR2 reads YYDKDF (reference sequence). This CDR3 has 13 amino acids. V trimming: 5 bases; J trimming: 6 bases; junction bases outside the gene matches: 6. CDR3 in DNA: TGTGCCACCAGCTCCAGAGGGACAGCTGAAGCTTTCTTT. Translation: CATSSRGTAEAFF.

This clonotype appeared a single time. The chain employs TRBV24-1 and TRBJ1-2; 8 positions match TRBD1. V shed 12 bases and J 3 bases; nucleotides not matched to a gene: 11. CDR3 length: 14 residues. Per germline, CDR1 KGHDR and CDR2 SFDVKD. In DNA, the CDR3 is TGTGCCGTCCAACCCGGGACAGGCTACTATGGCTACACCTTC. This gives the protein CAVQPGTGYYGYTF.

This chain joins TRBV2 and TRBJ2-5; 7 bases align to TRBD2. This CDR3 contains 14 residues. V lost 8 bases, J lost 5 bases, and 11 bases stayed unmatched. Germline CDR1 and CDR2: SNHLY and FYNNEI. CDR3 sequence reads: CASSEGTMGETQYF. CDR3 coding DNA: TGTGCCAGCTCGGAAGGGACTATGGGGGAGACCCAGTACTTC.

This clonotype was seen a single time. This sequence joins TRBV6-1 and TRBJ2-2, with TRBD2 matching 14 bases. The CDR3 loop spans 17 amino acids. Unmatched junction bases numbered 8, after V lost 3 bases and J lost 8 bases. Germline assignment: CDR1 MNHNS and CDR2 SASEGT. CDR3 nucleotides: TGTGCCAGCAGTGAGGCTACGGGGACTAGCGGGAGAGGGGAGCTGTTTTTT. Translated: CASSEATGTSGRGELFF.

This clonotype was detected many times. The CDR3 sequence: CASSSTTGGTGELFF. The CDR3 DNA reads as TGTGCCAGCAGCTCCACAACAGGGGGCACCGGGGAGCTGTTTTTT. The chain joins TRBV7-2 to TRBJ2-2, with 8 bases that match TRBD1. The V segment lost 4 bases and the J segment 4 bases; nucleotides outside the gene matches: 5. This CDR3 contains 15 residues. Germline lookup yields CDR1 SGHTA and CDR2 FQGNSA.

The table lists this clonotype with many counts. The CDR3 sequence is CASKTGSGELFF. In nucleotides, the CDR3 is TGTGCCAGCAAGACAGGGTCCGGGGAGCTGTTTTTT. This chain joins TRBV12-3 or TRBV12-4 and TRBJ2-2; 7 nucleotides agree with TRBD1. V lost 7 bases, J lost 6 bases, and 2 bases stayed unmatched. This CDR3 region has 12 residues.

This clonotype was seen repeatedly, ten times or more. J is TRBJ2-7 and V is TRBV5-1; D not resolved. The CDR3 has 12 amino acids. Trimming cost V 6 bases and J 2 bases, with 9 bases left between them. Per the germline V gene, CDR1 is SGHRS and CDR2 is YFSETQ. CDR3 DNA: TGCGCCAGCAACCGTAGCCCCTACGAGCAGTACTTC. This encodes CASNRSPYEQYF.

The chain recombines TRBV7-3 with TRBJ2-5, with 14 bases aligning to TRBD2. Germline trimming cut 5 bases from V and 4 bases from J; bases unmatched to any gene: 6. The germline V gene encodes CDR1 SGHTA and CDR2 FQGTGA. The CDR3 totals 16 residues. The CDR3 nucleotides read TGTGCCAGCAGCCTTCTAGGGACTAGCGGGGGAGAGACCCAGTACTTC. It codes for CASSLLGTSGGETQYF.

This clonotype has ten or more counts. V and J are TRBV28 and TRBJ2-7; D might be TRBD2 (6 bases). V was trimmed by 7 bases and J by 3 bases, leaving 19 bases between them. The germline CDR1 and CDR2 sequences are MDHEN and SYDVKM. CDR3 size: 15 residues. Here the CDR3 reads CASNGGGIQFYEQYF. Here the CDR3 DNA reads TGTGCCAGCAACGGTGGGGGGATACAATTCTACGAGCAGTACTTC.

This clonotype was recorded many times. J is TRBJ1-1 and V is TRBV6-2 or TRBV6-3; maybe TRBD1 (5 bases). CDR1 and CDR2 from the germline V gene are MNHEY and SVGEGT. CDR3 size: 14 residues. V lost 2 bases, J lost 5 bases, and 12 bases lay in between. The CDR3 region is CASSYPSGGTEAFF. In DNA, the CDR3 is TGTGCCAGCAGTTACCCATCTGGGGGGACTGAAGCTTTCTTT.

The V gene is TRBV9, the J gene TRBJ1-6, with a tentative D call TRBD1 (5 bases). Germline lookup yields CDR1 SGDLS and CDR2 YYNGEE. This CDR3 contains 14 residues. V dropped 2 bases and J dropped 7 bases, with 10 bases sitting between them. The CDR3: CASSVHSGNSPLHF. As DNA, the CDR3 is TGTGCCAGCAGCGTCCACTCAGGGAATTCACCCCTCCACTTT. Based on the CDR3 plus reference TRBV9 and TRBJ1-6, the full variable domain is DSGVTQTPKHLITATGQRVTLRCSPRSGDLSVYWYQQSLDQGLQFLIQYYNGEERAKGNILERFSAQQFPDLHSELNLSSLELGDSALYFCASSVHSGNSPLHFGNGTRLTVT.

This clonotype was recorded a few times. This chain connects TRBV10-3 to TRBJ1-1; TRBD1 might be the D (6 bases). This CDR3 spans 16 amino acids. From germline, CDR1 is ENHRY and CDR2 SYGVKD. Trimming took 8 bases from V and 5 from J, leaving 24 bases between them. CDR3 region: CAISPGQGQVGTEAFF. The CDR3 DNA is TGTGCCATCTCACCCGGTCAGGGACAAGTGGGGACTGAAGCTTTCTTT.

At least ten counts were recorded for this clonotype. The rearrangement uses TRBV6-1 and TRBJ1-5; no firm D call. The V and J ends lost 5 bases and 0 bases respectively, with 11 bases between them. This CDR3 spans 15 amino acids. Germline V lookup: CDR1 MNHNS, CDR2 SASEGT. The CDR3 nucleotides read TGTGCCAGCAGTCTATCCCGACATAGCAATCAGCCCCAGCATTTT. It codes for CASSLSRHSNQPQHF.

This clonotype came up many times. The rearrangement links TRBV11-2 to TRBJ1-5; possible D gene TRBD1, 5 bases. The CDR3 has 15 amino acids. Germline values: CDR1 SGHAT, CDR2 FQNNGV. The V gene lost 5 bases and the J gene lost 3 bases, with 14 bases spanning the gap. In DNA, the CDR3 is TGTGCCAGCAGCCCGGCGGGGGGAATCAATCAGCCCCAGCATTTT. This translates into CASSPAGGINQPQHF. Supplemented by reference TRBV11-2 and TRBJ1-5, the full variable domain reads EAGVAQSPRYKIIEKRQSVAFWCNPISGHATLYWYQQILGQGPKLLIQFQNNGVVDDSQLPKDRFSAERLKGVDSTLKIQPAKLEDSAVYLCASSPAGGINQPQHFGDGTRLSIL.

The rearrangement uses TRBV11-2 and TRBJ2-7; a weak D match, TRBD1 (7 bases). This CDR3 comprises 15 residues. Germline V lookup: CDR1 SGHAT, CDR2 FQNNGV. The germline V and J ends were trimmed by 7 bases and 5 bases, with 21 bases remaining between them. CDR3 sequence: CASTEAPGGFHEQYF. The CDR3 DNA sequence: TGTGCCAGCACTGAGGCGCCAGGGGGGTTTCACGAGCAGTACTTC.

This clonotype has ten or more counts. The CDR3 region is CASSLASVVGFF. CDR3 nucleotide sequence: TGTGCCAGCAGTTTAGCTTCTGTCGTGGGTTTCTTT. The chain links TRBV12-3 or TRBV12-4 to TRBJ1-1; D not certain. The CDR3 runs to 12 residues. The ends were cut back, 0 bases at V and 13 bases at J, with 12 bases in the middle.

Turning to this clonotype: This sequence may be a read error, since a much larger clone differs from it by one base. This chain connects TRBV29-1 to TRBJ1-5; D not certain. CDR3 length equals 14 residues. Germline values: CDR1 SQVTM, CDR2 ANQGSEA. CDR3 in DNA: TGCAGCGCCTCCTCCGGCATCTACAATCGGCCCCAGCATTTT. It is translated as CSASSGIYNRPQHF.

There are many counts of this clonotype. The V and J genes are TRBV6-1 and TRBJ1-6; TRBD1 agrees at 7 bases. This CDR3 region has 14 residues. CDR1 and CDR2 from the germline V gene are MNHNS and SASEGT. V shed 6 bases, J shed 8 bases, and the junction held 7 bases outside the gene matches. This chain's CDR3 is CASRAGTVDSPLHF. The CDR3 DNA sequence: TGTGCCAGCAGGGCCGGGACAGTAGATTCACCCCTCCACTTT.

This clonotype was detected many times. The chain links TRBV12-3 or TRBV12-4 to TRBJ2-2, with a weak D call TRBD2 (5 bases). This CDR3 spans 13 amino acids. Trimming took off 10 bases at V and 7 bases at J, with 16 bases between the two ends. The CDR3 here is CATQSVEGGELFF. The CDR3 bases are TGTGCCACCCAGTCGGTCGAGGGCGGGGAGCTGTTTTTT.

The table lists this clonotype with many counts. The rearrangement uses TRBV6-5 and TRBJ2-7; D remains ambiguous. Germline loops: CDR1 MNHEY, CDR2 SVGAGI. The CDR3 extends over 13 amino acids. The V and J ends lost 0 bases and 4 bases respectively, with 7 bases between them. The CDR3 protein is CASSYSSQYEQYF. The CDR3 nucleotides read TGTGCCAGCAGTTACTCATCCCAGTACGAGCAGTACTTC.

The sample holds a few counts of this clonotype. The genes are TRBV7-9 and TRBJ2-5, with 12 positions matching TRBD2. Germline trimming cut 7 bases from V and 2 bases from J; bases unmatched to any gene: 8. This CDR3 contains 16 residues. Germline V gene lookup returns CDR1 SEHNR and CDR2 FQNEAQ (reference sequence). CDR3: CASTLTSGGTQETQYF. The DNA for the CDR3 is TGTGCCAGCACCCTCACTAGCGGGGGGACACAAGAGACCCAGTACTTC.

A word on this clonotype: A read error may be the cause here, since a much bigger clone is one base away. This sequence joins TRBV20-1 and TRBJ2-7; 10 nucleotides line up with TRBD2. V was clipped by 1 base and J by 3 bases; unmatched bases: 6. CDR1 and CDR2 (germline): DFQATT, SNEGSKA (reference sequence). This CDR3 contains 15 residues. The CDR3 region has the DNA TGCAGTGCTAGAGGCCATCTAGCGGGAGTCTACGAGCAGTACTTC. This sequence encodes CSARGHLAGVYEQYF.

This clonotype has a handful of counts. This sequence joins TRBV20-1 and TRBJ1-1, with D hard to call. The CDR3 contains 14 residues. The germline CDR1 and CDR2 sequences are DFQATT and SNEGSKA (reference sequence). Trimming pared 0 bases from V and 6 bases from J, leaving 14 bases between. Here the CDR3 DNA reads TGCAGTGCTAGAGATCCGGGGTCCGGGCCTGAAGCTTTCTTT. Its protein product is CSARDPGSGPEAFF.

This clonotype was seen ten or more times. The gene calls are TRBV6-5 and TRBJ1-2, with 7 bases aligning to TRBD1. Germline V gene data show CDR1 as MNHEY and CDR2 as SVGAGI. The CDR3 extends over 16 amino acids. V lost 4 bases, J lost 7 bases, and 15 bases stayed unmatched. CDR3 in DNA: TGTGCCAGCAGTTCCGACGAGACAGGGAAGATTGGTGGCTACACCTTC. It specifies CASSSDETGKIGGYTF.

This clonotype was detected a few times. The CDR3 region has the DNA TGCAGTGCTAGAGATCTCCCAGTCTCTGGAAACACCATATATTTT. Translating gives CSARDLPVSGNTIYF. V is TRBV20-1 and J is TRBJ1-3; D remains ambiguous. The CDR3 sequence is 15 residues long. With 0 bases removed from V and 0 bases from J, the gap between germline ends came to 9 bases. Germline V gene sequence: CDR1 DFQATT, CDR2 SNEGSKA (reference sequence).

This clonotype was observed many times. V usage is TRBV6-2 or TRBV6-3 and J usage is TRBJ1-5; the match to TRBD1 covers 7 bases. CDR1 and CDR2 (germline): MNHEY, SVGEGT. This CDR3 is 14 amino acids long. Trimming cost V 2 bases and J 7 bases; bases outside gene matches: 5. The CDR3 DNA reads as TGTGCCAGCAGTTACCCGACAGGGTGGCAGCCCCAGCATTTT. As protein: CASSYPTGWQPQHF.

The gene calls are TRBV20-1 and TRBJ2-5; 7 nucleotides match TRBD1. The CDR3 contains 13 residues. CDR1 DFQATT and CDR2 SNEGSKA come from the germline V gene (reference sequence). The junction had 11 bases not matched to a gene; V was cut back by 6 bases and J by 7 bases. This CDR3 reads CSAYKGARGTQYF. As DNA, the CDR3 is TGCAGTGCATACAAGGGGGCCAGGGGGACCCAGTACTTC.

This clonotype was observed at least ten times. The chain couples TRBV5-1 to TRBJ1-1, with D tentatively TRBD1 (5 bases). Germline V gene sequence: CDR1 SGHRS, CDR2 YFSETQ. The CDR3 is 11 residues long. V was pared by 4 bases and J by 7 bases, with 8 bases between. CDR3 protein: CASSRRGEAFF. CDR3 coding DNA: TGCGCCAGCAGCCGAAGGGGTGAAGCTTTCTTT.